Presented here are 26 T cell receptor beta chains from one specimen sequenced in a study of T cell changes during pregnancy in multiple sclerosis. The data were produced by immunoSEQ multiplex PCR, yet TCRdb's version contains in-frame clones alone and is incomplete. Of 70,000 to 85,000 clones detected, approximately 90% appear once; the ten largest clones hold 2.6%. The source was peripheral blood, collected before pregnancy. The receptor set was obtained from a female donor with multiple sclerosis, enrolled in a pregnancy study.

This chain uses TRBV4-2 with TRBJ2-7; 11 bases agree with TRBD1. There are 16 residues in the CDR3. In germline, CDR1 is LGHNA, CDR2 YNFKEQ. V shed 1 base, J shed 3 bases, and the junction held 5 bases outside the gene matches. The CDR3 reads CASSQGRTGGSYEQYF. The CDR3 DNA sequence: TGTGCCAGCAGCCAAGGCCGGACAGGGGGCAGCTACGAGCAGTACTTC.

CDR3 sequence reads: CASSPLVGGYGGELFF. CDR3 in DNA: TGTGCCAGCAGCCCGCTCGTCGGGGGTTACGGCGGGGAGCTGTTTTTT. The chain is built from TRBV28 and TRBJ2-2, with D possibly TRBD2 on 6 matching bases. The length of the CDR3 is 16 residues. In germline, CDR1 is MDHEN, CDR2 SYDVKM. The V gene lost 6 bases and the J gene lost 7 bases, with 21 bases spanning the gap.

This clone was picked up a small number of times. The V gene is TRBV7-8, the J gene TRBJ2-1, with D maybe TRBD1 (6 bases). Germline V gene sequence: CDR1 SGHVS, CDR2 FQNEAQ. The CDR3 sequence is 18 residues long. V was cut by 1 base and J by 10 bases, with 26 bases left in between. The CDR3 region is CASSLGGPRIIGGSEQFF. CDR3 coding DNA: TGTGCCAGCAGCTTAGGTGGGCCCCGAATCATAGGGGGTAGCGAGCAGTTCTTC.

V and J are TRBV9 and TRBJ2-1; 7 nucleotides line up with TRBD1. This CDR3 spans 15 amino acids. In germline, CDR1 is SGDLS, CDR2 YYNGEE. Trimming at V came to 6 bases and at J to 2 bases, leaving 8 bases not matched to a gene. CDR3 protein: CASTPTGQTYNEQFF. The CDR3 DNA reads as TGTGCCAGCACGCCGACGGGACAGACCTACAATGAGCAGTTCTTC.

V is TRBV5-8 and J is TRBJ2-6, with 7 bases that match TRBD1. The germline gives CDR1 SGHTS, CDR2 YDEGEE. This CDR3 has 15 residues. V lost 5 bases to trimming and J lost 0 bases; unmatched junction nucleotides: 2. The DNA of the CDR3 is TGTGCCAGCAGGAGACAGGGCTCTGGGGCCAACGTCCTGACTTTC. It yields the protein CASRRQGSGANVLTF.

The chain joins TRBV21-1 to TRBJ2-7; the table gives TRBD2 as D, unverified against the DNA. TRBV21-1 is designated a pseudogene. This CDR3 spans 13 amino acids. CDR3 nucleotides: TGTGCCAGCAGCACGAGGGAGTCGTACGAGCAGTACTTC. This encodes CASSTRESYEQYF.

The chain has TRBV6-1 and TRBJ2-5; D may be TRBD2 (5 bases). From germline, CDR1 is MNHNS and CDR2 SASEGT. The CDR3 consists of 15 residues. Trimming left V 8 bases short and J 5 bases short, with 21 bases between. CDR3: CASAPESSSRETQYF. CDR3 in DNA: TGTGCCAGCGCTCCGGAATCTAGCTCTAGGGAGACCCAGTACTTC.

This clone turned up a few times. The chain carries TRBV6-1 and TRBJ2-1; TRBD2 matches 12 bases. CDR3 length: 15 amino acids. Trimming removed 3 bases from V and 8 bases from J; junction bases left unmatched: 5. Germline V CDR1 and CDR2: MNHNS, SASEGT. CDR3 loop: CASSELAGGWDEQFF. DNA of the CDR3: TGTGCCAGCAGTGAGCTAGCGGGAGGGTGGGATGAGCAGTTCTTC.

The gene calls are TRBV6-5 and TRBJ1-1, with TRBD1 matching 7 bases. Germline V gene sequence: CDR1 MNHEY, CDR2 SVGAGI. CDR3 length: 13 amino acids. V shed 2 bases and J 6 bases; nucleotides not matched to a gene: 3. As DNA, the CDR3 is TGTGCCAGCAGTTACGACAGGGACGCTGAAGCTTTCTTT. It encodes CASSYDRDAEAFF.

This chain links TRBV14 with TRBJ2-1; 8 bases are a match to TRBD1. Germline V gene lookup returns CDR1 SGHDN and CDR2 FVKESK. The CDR3 contains 18 residues. The J segment lost 2 bases and the V segment lost 2 bases, leaving 11 bases of the junction unmatched. CDR3 nucleotides: TGTGCCAGCAGCCAACGGATGGCAGGGGGCCGAGCCTACAATGAGCAGTTCTTC. It codes for CASSQRMAGGRAYNEQFF.

This sequence joins TRBV19 and TRBJ1-1; 12 bases are a match to TRBD1. The germline V gene encodes CDR1 LNHDA and CDR2 SQIVND (reference sequence). This CDR3 region has 13 residues. V gave up 8 bases and J gave up 4 bases; unmatched junction bases: 2. The CDR3 reads CASGTGGVTEAFF. The CDR3 coding sequence is TGTGCCAGTGGGACAGGGGGCGTCACTGAAGCTTTCTTT.

The gene calls are TRBV5-4 and TRBJ2-7, with D possibly being TRBD1 (6 bases). Trimming cost V 0 bases and J 9 bases, with 16 bases left between them. The germline V gene encodes CDR1 SGHNT and CDR2 YYREEE (reference sequence). The CDR3 runs to 14 residues. In DNA form, the CDR3 reads TGTGCCAGCAGCTTGGCCGTGGACAGCCTAGGGCAGTACTTC. Translated, it gives CASSLAVDSLGQYF.

The chain has TRBV27 and TRBJ1-4; D is unclear. Per the germline V gene, CDR1 is MNHEY and CDR2 is SMNVEV (reference sequence). The CDR3 is 16 amino acids. Trimming removed 5 bases at V and 2 bases at J, with 15 bases between. The chain's CDR3 is CASSRNLGRTNEKLFF. The CDR3 nucleotides are TGTGCCAGCAGTCGCAACCTCGGGAGGACTAATGAAAAACTGTTTTTT.

This chain joins TRBV9 and TRBJ2-1, with TRBD2 matching over 9 bases. V dropped 2 bases and J dropped 9; count of bases not matched to a gene: 9. The CDR3 length is 15 residues. CDR1 SGDLS and CDR2 YYNGEE come from the germline V gene. For the CDR3, the DNA is TGTGCCAGCAGCGTCGGGCGGGAGGGCCGGGGTGAGCAGTTCTTC. Residues: CASSVGREGRGEQFF.

The chain is built from TRBV20-1 and TRBJ1-2; no definite D call. V lost 5 bases and J lost 11, with 9 bases in between. CDR3 size: 9 residues. Per the germline V gene, CDR1 is DFQATT and CDR2 is SNEGSKA (reference sequence). This chain's CDR3 is CSAGPPYTF. DNA for the CDR3: TGCAGTGCTGGGCCTCCTTACACCTTC.

The chain has TRBV28 and TRBJ2-3; 9 bases line up with TRBD2. The CDR3 is 18 residues long. Germline V gives CDR1 MDHEN, CDR2 SYDVKM. V lost 4 bases and J lost 0; bases outside the gene matches: 11. The CDR3 sequence: CASSSPRGRGKSTDTQYF. DNA of the CDR3: TGTGCCAGCAGTTCCCCACGCGGGAGGGGAAAGAGCACAGATACGCAGTATTTT.

The chain couples TRBV10-3 to TRBJ2-1; D perhaps matches TRBD2 (7 bases). Per the germline V gene, CDR1 is ENHRY and CDR2 is SYGVKD. The CDR3 length is 17 residues. Trimming removed 3 bases at V and 3 bases at J, with 18 bases between. CDR3 DNA: TGTGCCATCAGTGATGTTTGGGGCGGGGGCCACTACAATGAGCAGTTCTTC. It encodes CAISDVWGGGHYNEQFF.

This rearrangement joins TRBV25-1 to TRBJ2-7, with D perhaps TRBD2 (6 bases). Per the germline V gene, CDR1 is MGHDK and CDR2 is SYGVNS. Trimming cost V 6 bases and J 0 bases, with 12 bases left between them. The CDR3 contains 14 residues. The CDR3 loop reads CASRRDFSSYEQYF. In DNA form, the CDR3 reads TGTGCCAGCAGGAGGGACTTCAGCTCCTACGAGCAGTACTTC.

This chain joins TRBV5-1 and TRBJ2-1; D is unclear. Between the trimmed V and J ends, which lost 5 bases and 0 bases, there was a span of 9 bases. The CDR3 contains 14 residues. Germline V gene data show CDR1 as SGHRS and CDR2 as YFSETQ. CDR3: CASRAVSSYNEQFF. The CDR3 nucleotides read TGCGCCAGCAGGGCGGTGAGCTCCTACAATGAGCAGTTCTTC.

This clone has just one count. This chain uses TRBV14 with TRBJ2-5; 13 bases line up with TRBD2. The CDR3 sequence is 16 residues long. Looked up from germline, CDR1 is SGHDN and CDR2 is FVKESK. Unmatched junction bases numbered 6, after V lost 4 bases and J lost 4 bases. The DNA for the CDR3 is TGTGCCAGCAGCCTCCCACTAGCGGGGGGGGGAGAGACCCAGTACTTC. It codes for CASSLPLAGGGETQYF.

J is TRBJ2-7 and V is TRBV9, with D maybe TRBD1 (8 bases). The V gene lost 0 bases and the J gene lost 5 bases, with 21 bases spanning the gap. The CDR3 runs to 17 residues. The germline gives CDR1 SGDLS, CDR2 YYNGEE. This CDR3 reads CASSVATGGRAGDEQYF. DNA for the CDR3: TGTGCCAGCAGCGTAGCTACAGGGGGGAGGGCCGGTGACGAGCAGTACTTC.

The chain carries TRBV29-1 and TRBJ1-2, with 7 bases aligning to TRBD1. J gave up 5 bases and V 4 bases, and 7 bases lay outside the gene matches. This CDR3 has 13 residues. CDR1 SQVTM and CDR2 ANQGSEA come from the germline V gene. CDR3 nucleotide sequence: TGCAGCGTTGGTAGGGGGCAGGGTTATGGCTACACCTTC. Protein product: CSVGRGQGYGYTF.

The chain is built from TRBV5-4 and TRBJ2-7, with D possibly TRBD2 on 6 matching bases. The CDR3 is 15 amino acids. V was shortened by 5 bases and J by 2 bases, with 17 bases between the two germline ends. Germline V gives CDR1 SGHNT, CDR2 YYREEE (reference sequence). The CDR3 loop is CASSSGTGGAYEQYF. The CDR3, as DNA: TGTGCCAGCAGTTCCGGGACTGGGGGAGCCTACGAGCAGTACTTC.

The chain links TRBV11-2 to TRBJ2-7; TRBD1 is a possible D gene (6 bases). This CDR3 comprises 13 residues. V was trimmed by 1 base and J by 2 bases, leaving 6 bases between them. Germline CDR1 SGHAT, CDR2 FQNNGV. Here the CDR3 DNA reads TGTGCCAGCAGCTTAGCAGGGGCCTACGAGCAGTACTTC. Translated: CASSLAGAYEQYF. The whole variable domain, filled in from reference TRBV11-2 and TRBJ2-7, reads EAGVAQSPRYKIIEKRQSVAFWCNPISGHATLYWYQQILGQGPKLLIQFQNNGVVDDSQLPKDRFSAERLKGVDSTLKIQPAKLEDSAVYLCASSLAGAYEQYFGPGTRLTVT.

The chain uses TRBV19 and TRBJ1-1; no reliable D call. The V end lost 7 bases, the J end lost 0 bases, and 9 bases lay between the germline ends. The CDR3 has 13 amino acids. The germline gives CDR1 LNHDA, CDR2 SQIVND (reference sequence). CDR3 sequence: CASMVRLNTEAFF. Here the CDR3 DNA reads TGTGCCAGTATGGTCAGGTTGAACACTGAAGCTTTCTTT.

The rearrangement joins TRBV7-3 to TRBJ2-3, with TRBD1 as a possible D gene (5 bases). The ends were cut back, 4 bases at V and 2 bases at J, with 10 bases in the middle. The CDR3 extends over 14 amino acids. Germline V gene lookup returns CDR1 SGHTA and CDR2 FQGTGA. CDR3 sequence: CASSYLGDTDTQYF. The DNA for the CDR3 is TGTGCCAGCAGCTACTTAGGGGACACAGATACGCAGTATTTT.